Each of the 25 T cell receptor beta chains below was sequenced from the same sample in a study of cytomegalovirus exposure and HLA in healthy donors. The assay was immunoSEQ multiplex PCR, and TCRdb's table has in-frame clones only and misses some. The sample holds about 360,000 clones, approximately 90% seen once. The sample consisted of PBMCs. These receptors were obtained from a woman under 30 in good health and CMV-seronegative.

In DNA form, the CDR3 reads TGCGCCAGCAGCTTGTCGTACAATGAGCAGTTCTTC. This sequence encodes CASSLSYNEQFF. The V gene is TRBV5-1, the J gene TRBJ2-1; no clear D. This CDR3 is built from 12 residues. Germline V CDR1 and CDR2: SGHRS, YFSETQ. Trimming removed 1 base at V and 4 bases at J, with 3 bases between.

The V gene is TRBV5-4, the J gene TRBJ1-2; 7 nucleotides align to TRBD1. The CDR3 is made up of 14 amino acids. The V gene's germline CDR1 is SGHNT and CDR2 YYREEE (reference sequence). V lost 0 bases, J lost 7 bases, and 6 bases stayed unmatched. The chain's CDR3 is CASSLAFAGGGYTF. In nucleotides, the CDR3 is TGTGCCAGCAGCTTGGCTTTTGCAGGGGGTGGCTACACCTTC.

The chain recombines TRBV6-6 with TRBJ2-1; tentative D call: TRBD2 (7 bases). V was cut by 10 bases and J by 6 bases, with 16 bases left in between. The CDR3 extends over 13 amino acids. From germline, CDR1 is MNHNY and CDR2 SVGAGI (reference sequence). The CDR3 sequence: CAIGGPGFNEQFF. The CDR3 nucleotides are TGTGCCATCGGGGGGCCGGGCTTCAATGAGCAGTTCTTC.

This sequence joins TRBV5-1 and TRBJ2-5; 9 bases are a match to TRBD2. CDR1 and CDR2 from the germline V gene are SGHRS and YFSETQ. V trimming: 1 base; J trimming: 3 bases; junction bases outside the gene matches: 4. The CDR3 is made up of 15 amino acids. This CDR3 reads CASSLLVAGEETQYF. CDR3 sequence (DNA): TGCGCCAGCAGCTTGCTGGTAGCGGGAGAAGAGACCCAGTACTTC. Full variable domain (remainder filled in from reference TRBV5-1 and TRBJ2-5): KAGVTQTPRYLIKTRGQQVTLSCSPISGHRSVSWYQQTPGQGLQFLFEYFSETQRNKGNFPGRFSGRQFSNSRSEMNVSTLELGDSALYLCASSLLVAGEETQYFGPGTRLLVL.

DNA for the CDR3: TGTGCCTGGAGCAACCCCGGGATTCCGACCTCCTACGAGCAGTACTTC. Translating gives CAWSNPGIPTSYEQYF. This chain uses TRBV30 with TRBJ2-7; perhaps TRBD2 as D (5 bases). CDR3 length equals 16 residues. Germline V gives CDR1 GTSNPN, CDR2 SVGIG (reference sequence). The V gene lost 3 bases and the J gene lost 0 bases, with 18 bases spanning the gap.

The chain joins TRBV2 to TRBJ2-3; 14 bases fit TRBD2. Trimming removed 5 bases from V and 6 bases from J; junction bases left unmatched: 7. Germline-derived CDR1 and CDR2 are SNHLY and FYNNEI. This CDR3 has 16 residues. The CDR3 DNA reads TGTGCCAGCAGTCTTGGACTAGCGGGGGGCGAGGATACGCAGTATTTT. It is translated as CASSLGLAGGEDTQYF.

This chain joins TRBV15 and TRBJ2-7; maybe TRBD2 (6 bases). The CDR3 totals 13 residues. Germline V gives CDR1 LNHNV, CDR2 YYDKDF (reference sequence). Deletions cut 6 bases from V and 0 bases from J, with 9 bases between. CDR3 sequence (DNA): TGTGCCACCAGGGTGCGGGGCTCCTACGAGCAGTACTTC. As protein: CATRVRGSYEQYF.

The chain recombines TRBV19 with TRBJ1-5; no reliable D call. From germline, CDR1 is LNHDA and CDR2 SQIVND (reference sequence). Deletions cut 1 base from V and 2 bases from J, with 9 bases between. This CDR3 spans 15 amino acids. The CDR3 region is CASSIAQPGNQPQHF. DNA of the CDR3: TGTGCCAGTAGTATAGCACAACCAGGCAATCAGCCCCAGCATTTT.

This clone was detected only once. The CDR3 bases are TGTGCCAGCAGCCAGACCGGGTTCCGACTAGCGGGAGAGAGCACAGATACGCAGTATTTT. Translating gives CASSQTGFRLAGESTDTQYF. This chain connects TRBV14 to TRBJ2-3, with 12 nucleotides matching TRBD2. The CDR3 is 20 amino acids. The ends lost 3 bases at V and 0 bases at J; junction bases unmatched: 13. CDR1 is SGHDN and CDR2 is FVKESK in the germline V gene.

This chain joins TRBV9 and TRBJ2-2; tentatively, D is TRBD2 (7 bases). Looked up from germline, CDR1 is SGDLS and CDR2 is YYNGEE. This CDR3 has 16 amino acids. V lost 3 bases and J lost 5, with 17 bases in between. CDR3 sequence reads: CASSGRGGPTTGELFF. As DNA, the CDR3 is TGTGCCAGCAGCGGACGCGGGGGCCCAACGACCGGGGAGCTGTTTTTT. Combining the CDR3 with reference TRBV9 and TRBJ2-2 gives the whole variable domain DSGVTQTPKHLITATGQRVTLRCSPRSGDLSVYWYQQSLDQGLQFLIQYYNGEERAKGNILERFSAQQFPDLHSELNLSSLELGDSALYFCASSGRGGPTTGELFFGEGSRLTVL.

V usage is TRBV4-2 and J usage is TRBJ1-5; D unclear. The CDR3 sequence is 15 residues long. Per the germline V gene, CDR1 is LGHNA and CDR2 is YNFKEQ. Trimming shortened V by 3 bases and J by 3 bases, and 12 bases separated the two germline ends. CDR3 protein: CASSHSLEVNQPQHF. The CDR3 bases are TGTGCCAGCAGCCACTCCCTTGAGGTCAATCAGCCCCAGCATTTT.

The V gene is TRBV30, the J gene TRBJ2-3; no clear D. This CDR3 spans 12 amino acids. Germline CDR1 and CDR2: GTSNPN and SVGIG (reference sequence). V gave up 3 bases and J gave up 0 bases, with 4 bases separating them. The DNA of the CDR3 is TGTGCCTGGAGCCCTAGCACAGATACGCAGTATTTT. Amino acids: CAWSPSTDTQYF. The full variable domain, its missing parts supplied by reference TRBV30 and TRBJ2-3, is SQTIHQWPATLVQPVGSPLSLECTVEGTSNPNLYWYRQAAGRGLQLLFYSVGIGQISSEVPQNLSASRPQDRQFILSSKKLLLSDSGFYLCAWSPSTDTQYFGPGTRLTVL.

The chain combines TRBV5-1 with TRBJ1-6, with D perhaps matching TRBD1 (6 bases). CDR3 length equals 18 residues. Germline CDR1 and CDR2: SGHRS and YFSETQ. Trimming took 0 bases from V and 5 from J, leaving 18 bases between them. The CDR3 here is CASSLAIPGGSDNSPLHF. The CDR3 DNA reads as TGCGCCAGCAGCTTGGCAATTCCGGGGGGCAGTGATAATTCACCCCTCCACTTT. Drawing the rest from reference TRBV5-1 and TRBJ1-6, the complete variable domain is KAGVTQTPRYLIKTRGQQVTLSCSPISGHRSVSWYQQTPGQGLQFLFEYFSETQRNKGNFPGRFSGRQFSNSRSEMNVSTLELGDSALYLCASSLAIPGGSDNSPLHFGNGTRLTVT.

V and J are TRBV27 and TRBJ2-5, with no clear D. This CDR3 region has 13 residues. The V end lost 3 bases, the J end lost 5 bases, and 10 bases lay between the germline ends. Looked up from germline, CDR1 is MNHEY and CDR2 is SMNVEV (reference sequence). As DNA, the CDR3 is TGTGCCAGCAGTTTTAAGGAGCCTGAGACCCAGTACTTC. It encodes CASSFKEPETQYF.

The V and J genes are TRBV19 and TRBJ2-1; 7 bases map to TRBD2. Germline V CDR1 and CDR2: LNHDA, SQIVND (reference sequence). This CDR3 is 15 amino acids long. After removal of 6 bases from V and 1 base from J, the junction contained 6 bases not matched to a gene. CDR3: CASRRLAASYNEQFF. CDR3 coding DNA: TGTGCCAGTAGAAGGCTAGCGGCTTCCTACAATGAGCAGTTCTTC.

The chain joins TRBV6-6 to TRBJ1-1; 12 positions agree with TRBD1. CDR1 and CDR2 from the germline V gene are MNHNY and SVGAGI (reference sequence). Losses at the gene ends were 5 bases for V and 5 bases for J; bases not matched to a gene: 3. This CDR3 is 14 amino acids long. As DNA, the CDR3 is TGTGCCAGCAGTAGGGACAGGGGGCGGACTGAAGCTTTCTTT. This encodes CASSRDRGRTEAFF.

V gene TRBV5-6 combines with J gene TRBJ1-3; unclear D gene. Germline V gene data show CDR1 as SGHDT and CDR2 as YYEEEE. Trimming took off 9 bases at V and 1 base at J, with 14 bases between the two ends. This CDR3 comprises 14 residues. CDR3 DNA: TGTGCCACCACGCGGTGGCAATCTGGAAACACCATATATTTT. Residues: CATTRWQSGNTIYF.

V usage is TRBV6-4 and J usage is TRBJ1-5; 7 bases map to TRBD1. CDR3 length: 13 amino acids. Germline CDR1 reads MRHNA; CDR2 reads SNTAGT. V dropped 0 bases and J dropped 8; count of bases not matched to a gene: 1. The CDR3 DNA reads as TGTGCCAGCAGTGACTCGACAGGGAAGCCCCAGCATTTT. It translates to CASSDSTGKPQHF.

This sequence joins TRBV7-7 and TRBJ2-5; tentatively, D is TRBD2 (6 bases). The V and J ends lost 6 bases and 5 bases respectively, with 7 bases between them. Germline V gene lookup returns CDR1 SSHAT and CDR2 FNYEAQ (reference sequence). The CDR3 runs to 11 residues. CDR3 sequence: CASREGETQYF. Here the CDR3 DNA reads TGTGCCAGCAGGGAGGGGGAGACCCAGTACTTC.

As DNA, the CDR3 is TGTGCCAGCAGTATGCCAGTAGCCGGGACAGGGGACAATGAGCAGTTCTTC. Its protein is CASSMPVAGTGDNEQFF. The chain joins TRBV27 to TRBJ2-1; 10 bases match TRBD1. This CDR3 contains 17 residues. Germline V CDR1 and CDR2: MNHEY, SMNVEV (reference sequence). V shed 5 bases and J 5 bases; nucleotides not matched to a gene: 12.

Written as DNA, the CDR3 is TGTGCCATCAGTGACCCGGGACTAGCGGGAGAAGAGCAGTACTTC. Its translation: CAISDPGLAGEEQYF. The rearrangement uses TRBV10-3 and TRBJ2-7; 14 nucleotides match TRBD2. Germline trimming cut 3 bases from V and 7 bases from J; bases unmatched to any gene: 5. Germline values: CDR1 ENHRY, CDR2 SYGVKD. The CDR3 runs 15 residues.

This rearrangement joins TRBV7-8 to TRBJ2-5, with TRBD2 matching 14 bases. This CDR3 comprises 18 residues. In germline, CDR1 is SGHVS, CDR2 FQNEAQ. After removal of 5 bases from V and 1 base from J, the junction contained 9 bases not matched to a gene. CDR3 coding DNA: TGTGCCAGCAGCGCAGTGACTAGCGGGGGGGCAATCCAAGAGACCCAGTACTTC. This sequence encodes CASSAVTSGGAIQETQYF.

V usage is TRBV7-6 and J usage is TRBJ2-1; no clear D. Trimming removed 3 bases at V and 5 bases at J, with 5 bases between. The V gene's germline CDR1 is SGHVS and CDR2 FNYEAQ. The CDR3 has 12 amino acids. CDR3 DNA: TGTGCCAGCAGCTTGAGTCACAATGAGCAGTTCTTC. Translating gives CASSLSHNEQFF.

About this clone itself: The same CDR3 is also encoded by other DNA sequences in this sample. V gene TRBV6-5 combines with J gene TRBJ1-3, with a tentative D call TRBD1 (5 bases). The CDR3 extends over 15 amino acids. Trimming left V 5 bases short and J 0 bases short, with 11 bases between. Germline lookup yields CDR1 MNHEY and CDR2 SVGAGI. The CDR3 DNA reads TGTGCCAGCAGTCCCACCGGGGGCTCTGGAAACACCATATATTTT. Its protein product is CASSPTGGSGNTIYF.

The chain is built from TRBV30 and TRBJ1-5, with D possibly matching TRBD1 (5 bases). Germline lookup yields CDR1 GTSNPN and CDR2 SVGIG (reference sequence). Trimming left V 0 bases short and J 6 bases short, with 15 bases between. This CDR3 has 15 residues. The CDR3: CAWSVGSTVGQPQHF. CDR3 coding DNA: TGTGCCTGGAGTGTAGGGTCGACAGTCGGTCAGCCCCAGCATTTT.